Given below is one T cell receptor beta chain in context. Its binding antigen is unknown. No per-base quality is available; no much larger clone lies one base away. The sample is drawn from a study of OX40 agonist ivuxolimab in advanced cancers. General notes on the study: Ivuxolimab was an agonistic, fully human IgG2 monoclonal antibody directed against OX40 (CD134), a costimulatory receptor. Intravenous ivuxolimab was administered to patients every 2 weeks at six dose levels: 0.01, 0.1, 0.3, 1.5, 3 and 10 mg/kg. Among the roughly 52 dose-escalation patients, approximately 20 had hepatocellular carcinoma, 15 or so melanoma, 9 renal cell carcinoma and 9 head and neck cancer. A male proportion of 75% to 85% and a mean age of about 60 years, ranging from roughly 20 to 80, were recorded for the dose-escalation cohort. Patients were allowed to have had prior anti-PD-1, anti-PD-L1 or anti-CTLA-4 therapy, and more than 30% of the dose-escalation patients had previously received checkpoint inhibitors. Partial responses were achieved by three dose-escalation patients, of whom one had hepatocellular carcinoma and two had cutaneous melanoma. Peripheral TCRbeta sequencing was intended to test whether TCR sequence diversity was altered and clonal T-cell expansion was caused by ivuxolimab. The paper describes the monotherapy dose-escalation part (N of about 50 patients) of the phase I trial of ivuxolimab. On the study overall, not on this receptor specifically: Antigen specificity was not determined for the clonally expanded peripheral T cells. Low levels of normalized T-cell clonal expansion were also seen in some patients who did not respond. At doses from 0.1 to 3.0 mg/kg, clonal expansion was seen in both CD4+ and CD8+ blood T cells between baseline and week 6. After ivuxolimab, expanded clones were on average more numerous among CD8+ T cells than among CD4+ T cells. Partial responders in the 0.1-3.0 mg/kg groups had among the lowest normalized peripheral clonal expansion, especially among CD8+ T cells.

Genomic DNA was extracted from sorted cells for sequencing of the TCRbeta CDR3 region. The immunoSEQ Assay was used for sequencing of TCRbeta CDR3 regions. TCRdb holds this immuneACCESS table with in-frame rearrangements only. Some clones are missing; in checked studies, unresolved V genes explain under half, and the rest has no known cause. In this sample the table shows 35,000 to 50,000 clones, roughly 86% of which occur a single time. Together, the top ten hold around an eighth of the sample. Patients with a history of autoimmune disease or receiving systemic immunosuppression were excluded from the trial. Peripheral blood for TCR sequencing was collected from all dose cohorts at baseline, on cycle 4 day 1, and on cycle 7 day 1. The samples were drawn from a first-in-human, open-label, multicenter phase I dose-escalation trial of ivuxolimab. The trial enrolled adults with locally advanced or metastatic head and neck squamous cell, hepatocellular, melanoma or renal cell carcinoma. Before TCR sequencing, CD4+ T cells and CD8+ T cells were sorted from peripheral blood as separate populations.

This sequence originates from an adult with an advanced solid tumor such as melanoma, head and neck, liver or kidney cancer. This sample comprised CD4+ or CD8+ T cells sorted from blood, obtained in a trial of the OX40 agonist ivuxolimab.

Here the CDR3 is given as CASSLTLTGWGSTDTQYF. The nucleotides are TGTGCCAGCAGCTTAACTCTCACTGGTTGGGGTAGCACAGATACGCAGTATTTT. This chain joins TRBV7-3 to TRBJ2-3, with the D segment identity uncertain. There are 18 amino acids in the CDR3, from cysteine to phenylalanine inclusive. The CDR3 DNA has 54 bases and is translated from base 1. Per the germline V gene, SGHTA is the CDR1 and FQGTGA is the CDR2. V and J lose 0 bases and 0 bases, and a span of 16 bases separates them.